These 4 T cell receptor beta chains share one sample of origin, sequenced in a study of post-analysis software for immune sequencing data. These receptors' targets are unknown. The authors incorporated unique molecular identifiers into the TCR beta cDNA libraries. TCRdb fed the PCR reads into MiXCR, producing one record per CDR3 protein. The sample comprises more than 500,000 distinct CDR3 sequences, 34% of which are singletons, and approximately 6% rests with the top ten. Overall study results and limits: Four to six TRBV segments were more frequent in patients than controls; TRBV5-6, TRBV5-1 and TRBV20-1 belonged to this group.

The sequenced material came from blood. The receptors shown here come from a girl between 2 and 17 years old with multiple sclerosis.

Ten or more counts support this clonotype. This chain uses TRBV10-3 with TRBJ2-7; tentative D call: TRBD1 (5 bases). The CDR3 has 13 amino acids. V was cut by 4 bases and J by 1 base, with 8 bases left in between. Per germline, CDR1 ENHRY and CDR2 SYGVKD. The CDR3 DNA follows: TGTGCCATCAGTGTTCAGGGATCCTACGAGCAGTACTTC. Translated, it gives CAISVQGSYEQYF.

This clonotype was detected a few times. The chain carries TRBV14 and TRBJ1-2; D is undetermined. V was cut by 5 bases and J by 4 bases, with 11 bases left in between. The germline V gene has CDR1 SGHDN and CDR2 FVKESK. The CDR3 is made up of 13 amino acids. DNA of the CDR3: TGTGCCAGCAGCGGACGGGCCCTCTATGGCTACACCTTC. It codes for CASSGRALYGYTF.

In its sample, this clonotype was seen a few times. This chain connects TRBV27 to TRBJ2-1; D is ambiguous. Deletions cut 0 bases from V and 7 bases from J, with 10 bases between. The CDR3 is 14 amino acids. CDR1 MNHEY and CDR2 SMNVEV come from the germline V gene (reference sequence). This CDR3 is CASSLSWTENEQFF. The CDR3 DNA follows: TGTGCCAGCAGTTTATCTTGGACCGAGAATGAGCAGTTCTTC.

Details on this clonotype: This may be a read error: a much more frequent sequence differs by one nucleotide. The rearrangement uses TRBV29-1 and TRBJ2-4; 10 nucleotides line up with TRBD1. The trim removed 2 bases at V and 13 bases at J, leaving 11 bases unmatched. The germline gives CDR1 SQVTM, CDR2 ANQGSEA. This CDR3 is 14 amino acids long. CDR3 in amino acids: CSVELDRGLYGQYF. As DNA, the CDR3 is TGCAGCGTTGAACTCGACAGGGGGCTCTACGGGCAGTACTTC.